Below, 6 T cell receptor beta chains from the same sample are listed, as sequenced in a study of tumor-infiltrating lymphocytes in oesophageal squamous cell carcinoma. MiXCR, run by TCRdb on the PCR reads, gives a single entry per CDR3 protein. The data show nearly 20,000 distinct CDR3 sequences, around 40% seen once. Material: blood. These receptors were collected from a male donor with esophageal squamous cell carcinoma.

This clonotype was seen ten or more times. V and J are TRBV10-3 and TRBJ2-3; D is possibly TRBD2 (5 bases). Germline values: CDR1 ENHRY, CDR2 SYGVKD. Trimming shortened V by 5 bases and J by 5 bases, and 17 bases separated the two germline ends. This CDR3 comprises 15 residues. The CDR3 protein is CAISRTGEREDTQYF. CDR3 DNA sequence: TGTGCCATCAGTAGGACCGGGGAACGGGAAGATACGCAGTATTTT.

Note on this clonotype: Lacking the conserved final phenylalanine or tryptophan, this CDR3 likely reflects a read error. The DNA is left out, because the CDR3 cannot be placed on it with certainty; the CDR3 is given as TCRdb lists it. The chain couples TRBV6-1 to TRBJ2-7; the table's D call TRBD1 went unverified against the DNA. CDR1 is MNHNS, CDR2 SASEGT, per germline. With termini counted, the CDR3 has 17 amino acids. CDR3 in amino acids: CASRDRQGWSYGYTFGS.

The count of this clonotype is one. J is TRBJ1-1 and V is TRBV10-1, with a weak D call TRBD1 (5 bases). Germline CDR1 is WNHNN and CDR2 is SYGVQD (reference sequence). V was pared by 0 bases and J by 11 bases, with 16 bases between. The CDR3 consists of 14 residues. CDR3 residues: CASSESGQGNHAFF. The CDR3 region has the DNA TGCGCCAGCAGTGAGTCAGGGCAGGGAAATCACGCTTTCTTT.

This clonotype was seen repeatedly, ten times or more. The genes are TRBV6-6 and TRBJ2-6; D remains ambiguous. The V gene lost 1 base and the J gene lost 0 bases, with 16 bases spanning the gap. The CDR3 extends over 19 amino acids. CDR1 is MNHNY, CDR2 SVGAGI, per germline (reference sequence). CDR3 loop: CASSYFRWAPDSGANVLTF. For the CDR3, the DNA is TGTGCCAGCAGTTACTTTCGTTGGGCACCCGACTCTGGGGCCAACGTCCTGACTTTC.

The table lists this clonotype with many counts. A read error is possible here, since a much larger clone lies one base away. The CDR3 DNA follows: TGTGCCACTCAGGGAAACAATGAGCAGTACTTC. This sequence encodes CATQGNNEQYF. The chain recombines TRBV24-1 with TRBJ2-1, with D tentatively TRBD1 (5 bases). TRBJ2-7 explains the end of the DNA better; the J call may be wrong. This CDR3 has 11 amino acids. CDR1 KGHDR and CDR2 SFDVKD come from the germline V gene.

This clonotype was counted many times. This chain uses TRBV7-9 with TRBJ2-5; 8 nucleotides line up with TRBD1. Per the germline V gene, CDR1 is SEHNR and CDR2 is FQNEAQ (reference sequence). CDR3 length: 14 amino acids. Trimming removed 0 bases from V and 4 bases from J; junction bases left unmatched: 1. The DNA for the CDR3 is TGTGCCAGCAGCTTAGCGACAGGGGTAGAGACCCAGTACTTC. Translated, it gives CASSLATGVETQYF.